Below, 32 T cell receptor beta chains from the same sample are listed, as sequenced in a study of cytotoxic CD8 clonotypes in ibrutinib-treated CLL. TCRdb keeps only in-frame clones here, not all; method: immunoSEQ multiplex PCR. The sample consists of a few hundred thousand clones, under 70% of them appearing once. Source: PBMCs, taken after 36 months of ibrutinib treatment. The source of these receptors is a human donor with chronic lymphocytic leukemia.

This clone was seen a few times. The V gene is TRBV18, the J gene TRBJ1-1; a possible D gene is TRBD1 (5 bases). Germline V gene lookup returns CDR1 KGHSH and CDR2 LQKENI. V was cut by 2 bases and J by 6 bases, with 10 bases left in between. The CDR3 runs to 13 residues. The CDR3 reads CASSPNTRAEAFF. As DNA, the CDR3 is TGTGCCAGCTCACCAAACACCAGGGCTGAAGCTTTCTTT.

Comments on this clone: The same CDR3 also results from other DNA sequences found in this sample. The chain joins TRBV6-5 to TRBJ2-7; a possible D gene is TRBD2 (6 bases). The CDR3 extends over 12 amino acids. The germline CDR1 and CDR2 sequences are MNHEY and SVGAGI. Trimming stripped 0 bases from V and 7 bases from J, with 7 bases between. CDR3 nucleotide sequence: TGTGCCAGCAGTTACTCTGGGGGGGAGCAGTACTTC. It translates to CASSYSGGEQYF.

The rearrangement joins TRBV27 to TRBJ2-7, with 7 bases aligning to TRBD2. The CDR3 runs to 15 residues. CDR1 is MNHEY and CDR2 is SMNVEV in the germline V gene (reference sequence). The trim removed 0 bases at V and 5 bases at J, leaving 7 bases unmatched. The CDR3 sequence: CASSLSGGRAHEQYF. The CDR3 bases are TGTGCCAGCAGTTTATCGGGTGGGAGGGCCCACGAGCAGTACTTC.

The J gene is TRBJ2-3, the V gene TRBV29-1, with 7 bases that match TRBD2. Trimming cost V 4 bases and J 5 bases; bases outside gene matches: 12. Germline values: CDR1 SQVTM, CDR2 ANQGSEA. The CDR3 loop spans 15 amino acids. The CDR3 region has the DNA TGCAGCGTTGGGAGGACTAGAGGGGAGGGAGATACGCAGTATTTT. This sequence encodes CSVGRTRGEGDTQYF.

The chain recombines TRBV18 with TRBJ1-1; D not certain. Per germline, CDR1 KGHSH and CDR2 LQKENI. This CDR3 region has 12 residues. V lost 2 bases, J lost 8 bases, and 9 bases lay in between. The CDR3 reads CASSPGPSEAFF. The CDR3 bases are TGTGCCAGCTCACCAGGCCCTTCGGAAGCTTTCTTT.

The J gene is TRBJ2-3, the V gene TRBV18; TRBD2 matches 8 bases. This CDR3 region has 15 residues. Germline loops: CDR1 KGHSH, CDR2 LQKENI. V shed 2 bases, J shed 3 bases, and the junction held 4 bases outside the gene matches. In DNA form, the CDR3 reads TGTGCCAGCTCACCAAAAGCGGGGGTTACAGATACGCAGTATTTT. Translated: CASSPKAGVTDTQYF. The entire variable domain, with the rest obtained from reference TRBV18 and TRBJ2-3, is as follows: NAGVMQNPRHLVRRRGQEARLRCSPMKGHSHVYWYRQLPEEGLKFMVYLQKENIIDESGMPKERFSAEFPKEGPSILRIQQVVRGDSAAYFCASSPKAGVTDTQYFGPGTRLTVL.

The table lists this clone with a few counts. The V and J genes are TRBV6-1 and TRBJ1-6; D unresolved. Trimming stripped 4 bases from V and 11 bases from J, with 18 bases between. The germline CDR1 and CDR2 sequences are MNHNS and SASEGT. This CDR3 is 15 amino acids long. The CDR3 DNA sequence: TGTGCCAGCAGTGGAGAAACTAGGGAAAGCGCACCCCTCCACTTT. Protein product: CASSGETRESAPLHF.

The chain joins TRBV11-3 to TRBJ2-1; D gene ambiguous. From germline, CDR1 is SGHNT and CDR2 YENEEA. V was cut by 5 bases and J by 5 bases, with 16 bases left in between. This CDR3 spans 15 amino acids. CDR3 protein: CASSRVTNNDNEQFF. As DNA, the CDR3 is TGTGCCAGCAGCCGAGTGACGAATAATGACAATGAGCAGTTCTTC.

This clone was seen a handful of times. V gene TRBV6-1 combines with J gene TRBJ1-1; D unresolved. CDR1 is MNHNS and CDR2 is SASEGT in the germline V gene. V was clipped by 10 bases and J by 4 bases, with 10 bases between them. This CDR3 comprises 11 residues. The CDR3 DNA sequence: TGTGCCACCCAGGTGTTCACTGAAGCTTTCTTT. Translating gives CATQVFTEAFF.

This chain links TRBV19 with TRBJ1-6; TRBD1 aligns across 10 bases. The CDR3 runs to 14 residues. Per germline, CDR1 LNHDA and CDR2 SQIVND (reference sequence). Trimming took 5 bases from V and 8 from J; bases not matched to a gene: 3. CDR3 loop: CASSSTGGDSPLHF. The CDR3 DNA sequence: TGTGCCAGTAGTTCGACAGGGGGCGATTCACCCCTCCACTTT. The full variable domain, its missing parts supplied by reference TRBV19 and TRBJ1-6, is DGGITQSPKYLFRKEGQNVTLSCEQNLNHDAMYWYRQDPGQGLRLIYYSQIVNDFQKGDIAEGYSVSREKKESFPLTVTSAQKNPTAFYLCASSSTGGDSPLHFGNGTRLTVT.

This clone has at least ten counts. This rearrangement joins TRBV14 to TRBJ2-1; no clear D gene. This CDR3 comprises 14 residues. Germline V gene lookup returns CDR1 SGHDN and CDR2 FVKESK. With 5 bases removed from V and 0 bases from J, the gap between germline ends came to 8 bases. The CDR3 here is CASSNPPSYNEQFF. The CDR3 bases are TGTGCCAGCAGCAATCCCCCCTCCTACAATGAGCAGTTCTTC.

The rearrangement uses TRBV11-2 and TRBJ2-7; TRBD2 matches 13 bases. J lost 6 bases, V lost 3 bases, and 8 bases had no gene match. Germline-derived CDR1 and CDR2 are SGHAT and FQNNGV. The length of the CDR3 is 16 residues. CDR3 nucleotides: TGTGCCAGCAGCTTGGGACTAGCGGGGAGGCTTGGCGAGCAGTACTTC. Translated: CASSLGLAGRLGEQYF.

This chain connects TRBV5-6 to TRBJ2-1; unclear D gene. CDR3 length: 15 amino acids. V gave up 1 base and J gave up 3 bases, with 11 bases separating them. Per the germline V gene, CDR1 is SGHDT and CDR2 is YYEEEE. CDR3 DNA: TGTGCCAGCAGCTTGTTTGGAGTTAACTACAATGAGCAGTTCTTC. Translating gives CASSLFGVNYNEQFF.

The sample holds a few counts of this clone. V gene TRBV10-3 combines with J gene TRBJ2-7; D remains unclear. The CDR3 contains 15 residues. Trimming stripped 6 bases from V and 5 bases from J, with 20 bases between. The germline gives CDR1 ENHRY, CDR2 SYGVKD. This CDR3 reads CAIRGNWDGDHEQYF. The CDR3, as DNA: TGTGCCATCAGGGGGAATTGGGATGGCGACCACGAGCAGTACTTC.

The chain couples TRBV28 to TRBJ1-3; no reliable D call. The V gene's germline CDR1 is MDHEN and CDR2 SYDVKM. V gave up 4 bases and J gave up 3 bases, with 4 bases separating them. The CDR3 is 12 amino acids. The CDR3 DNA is TGTGCCAGCAGTTCCGGTGGAAACACCATATATTTT. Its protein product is CASSSGGNTIYF.

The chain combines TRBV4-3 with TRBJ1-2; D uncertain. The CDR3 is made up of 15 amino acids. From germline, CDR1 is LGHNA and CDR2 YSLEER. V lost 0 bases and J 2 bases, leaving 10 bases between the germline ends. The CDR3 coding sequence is TGCGCCAGCAGCCAAGATAGTCGGCAGAACTATGGCTACACCTTC. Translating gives CASSQDSRQNYGYTF.

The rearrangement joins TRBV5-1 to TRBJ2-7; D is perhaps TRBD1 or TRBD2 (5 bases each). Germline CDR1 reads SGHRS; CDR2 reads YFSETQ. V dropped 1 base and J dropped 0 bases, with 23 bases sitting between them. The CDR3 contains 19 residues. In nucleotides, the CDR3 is TGCGCCAGCAGCTTGTGGGGGTTGGGGAGAACATCCATCTCCTACGAGCAGTACTTC. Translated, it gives CASSLWGLGRTSISYEQYF.

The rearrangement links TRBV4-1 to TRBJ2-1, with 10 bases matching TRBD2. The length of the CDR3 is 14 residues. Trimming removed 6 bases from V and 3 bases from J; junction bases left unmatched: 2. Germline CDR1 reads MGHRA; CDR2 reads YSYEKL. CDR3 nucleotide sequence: TGCGCCAGCAGTAGCGGGGGGTACTACAATGAGCAGTTCTTC. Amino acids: CASSSGGYYNEQFF.

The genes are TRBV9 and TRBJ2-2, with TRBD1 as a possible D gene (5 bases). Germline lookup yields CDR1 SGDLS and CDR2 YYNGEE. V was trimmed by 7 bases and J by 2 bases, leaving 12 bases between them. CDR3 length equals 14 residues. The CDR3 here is CASESGINTGELFF. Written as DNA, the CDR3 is TGTGCCAGCGAGTCAGGGATAAACACCGGGGAGCTGTTTTTT. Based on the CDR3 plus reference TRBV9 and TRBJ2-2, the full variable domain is DSGVTQTPKHLITATGQRVTLRCSPRSGDLSVYWYQQSLDQGLQFLIQYYNGEERAKGNILERFSAQQFPDLHSELNLSSLELGDSALYFCASESGINTGELFFGEGSRLTVL.

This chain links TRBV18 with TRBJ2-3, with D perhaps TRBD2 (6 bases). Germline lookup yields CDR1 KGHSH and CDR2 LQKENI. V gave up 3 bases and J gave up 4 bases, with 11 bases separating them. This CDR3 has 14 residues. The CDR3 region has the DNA TGTGCCAGCTCACCCTTGGGGGGAGCAGATACGCAGTATTTT. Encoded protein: CASSPLGGADTQYF.

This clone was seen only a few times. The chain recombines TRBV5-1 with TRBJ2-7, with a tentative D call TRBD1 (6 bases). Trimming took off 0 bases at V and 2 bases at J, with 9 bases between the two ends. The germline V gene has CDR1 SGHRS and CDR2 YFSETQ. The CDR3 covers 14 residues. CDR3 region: CASSLGGQTYEQYF. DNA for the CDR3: TGCGCCAGCAGCTTGGGGGGGCAAACCTACGAGCAGTACTTC.

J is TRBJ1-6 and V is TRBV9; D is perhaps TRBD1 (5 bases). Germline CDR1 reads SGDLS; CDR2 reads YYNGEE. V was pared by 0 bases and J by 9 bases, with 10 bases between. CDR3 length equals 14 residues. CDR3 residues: CASSVAGGRSPLHF. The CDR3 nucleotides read TGTGCCAGCAGCGTAGCGGGGGGTCGTTCACCCCTCCACTTT.

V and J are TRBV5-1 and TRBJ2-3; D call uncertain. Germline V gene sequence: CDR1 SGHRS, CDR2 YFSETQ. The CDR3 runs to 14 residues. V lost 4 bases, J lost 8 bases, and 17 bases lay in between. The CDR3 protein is CASSPWQSHVTQYF. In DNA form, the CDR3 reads TGCGCCAGCAGCCCCTGGCAGAGCCACGTTACGCAGTATTTT.

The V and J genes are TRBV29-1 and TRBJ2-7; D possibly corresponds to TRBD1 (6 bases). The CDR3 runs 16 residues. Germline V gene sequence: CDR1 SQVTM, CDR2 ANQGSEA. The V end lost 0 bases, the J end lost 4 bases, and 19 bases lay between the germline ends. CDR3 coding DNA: TGCAGCGTTGAAGATGACGGACCGGGACATTCGTACGAGCAGTACTTC. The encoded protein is CSVEDDGPGHSYEQYF.

This CDR3 is CAISVQGKSVYGYTF. DNA for the CDR3: TGTGCCATCAGCGTACAGGGAAAGTCGGTCTATGGCTACACCTTC. The gene calls are TRBV10-3 and TRBJ1-2; weak D call: TRBD1 (6 bases). Germline assignment: CDR1 ENHRY and CDR2 SYGVKD. The CDR3 extends over 15 amino acids. V was cut by 6 bases and J by 4 bases, with 18 bases left in between.

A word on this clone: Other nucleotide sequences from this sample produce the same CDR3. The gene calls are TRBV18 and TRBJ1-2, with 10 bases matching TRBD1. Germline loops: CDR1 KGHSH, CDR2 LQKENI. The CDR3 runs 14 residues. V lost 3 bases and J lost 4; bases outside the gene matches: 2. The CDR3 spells CASSPGQGSYGYTF. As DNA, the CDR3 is TGTGCCAGCTCACCGGGACAGGGGTCCTATGGCTACACCTTC.

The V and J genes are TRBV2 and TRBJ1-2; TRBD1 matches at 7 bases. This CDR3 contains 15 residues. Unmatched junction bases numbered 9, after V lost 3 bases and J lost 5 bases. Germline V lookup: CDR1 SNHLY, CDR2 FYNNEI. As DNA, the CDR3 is TGTGCCAGCAGTGAGCGACAGGGTCATAGGTATGGCTACACCTTC. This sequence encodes CASSERQGHRYGYTF.

The CDR3 bases are TGTGCCACCAGCTCTACAAACCAGGGGGTCTATGGCTACACCTTC. It codes for CATSSTNQGVYGYTF. V is TRBV15 and J is TRBJ1-2; 7 bases line up with TRBD1. The CDR3 consists of 15 residues. The trim removed 5 bases at V and 4 bases at J, leaving 10 bases unmatched. CDR1 LNHNV and CDR2 YYDKDF come from the germline V gene (reference sequence).

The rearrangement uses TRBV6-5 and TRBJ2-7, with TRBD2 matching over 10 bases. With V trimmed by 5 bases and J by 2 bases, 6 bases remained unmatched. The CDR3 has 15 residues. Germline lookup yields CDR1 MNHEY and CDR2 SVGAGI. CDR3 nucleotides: TGTGCCAGCAGTAAACCCGGACTAGCGGCCTACGAGCAGTACTTC. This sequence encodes CASSKPGLAAYEQYF.

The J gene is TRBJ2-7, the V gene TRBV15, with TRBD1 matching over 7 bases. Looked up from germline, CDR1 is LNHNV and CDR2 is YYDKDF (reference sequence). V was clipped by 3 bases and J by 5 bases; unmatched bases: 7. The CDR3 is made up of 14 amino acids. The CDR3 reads CATSRAGGSDEQYF. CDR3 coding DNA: TGTGCCACCAGCAGGGCAGGGGGAAGCGACGAGCAGTACTTC.

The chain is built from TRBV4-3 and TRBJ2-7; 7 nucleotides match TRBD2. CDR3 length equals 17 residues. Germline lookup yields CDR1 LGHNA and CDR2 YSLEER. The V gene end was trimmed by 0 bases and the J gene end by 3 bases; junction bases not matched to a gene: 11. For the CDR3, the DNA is TGCGCCAGCAGCCAAGATGTACCTAGCGGCAGACACTACGAGCAGTACTTC. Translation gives CASSQDVPSGRHYEQYF.

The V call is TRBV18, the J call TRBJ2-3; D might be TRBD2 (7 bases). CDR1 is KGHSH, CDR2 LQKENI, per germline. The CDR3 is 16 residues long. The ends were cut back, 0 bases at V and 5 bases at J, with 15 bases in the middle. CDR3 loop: CASSPPWGGGGDTQYF. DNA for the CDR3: TGTGCCAGCTCACCACCGTGGGGGGGCGGAGGAGATACGCAGTATTTT.